A selection of T cell receptor beta chains follows, all from one sample in a study of a mutant IDH1 vaccine in newly diagnosed glioma. This table comes from immunoSEQ multiplex PCR, and its TCRdb copy is limited to in-frame clones, with some not included. This sample carries roughly 62,000 clones, about 91% of them seen once, and the ten largest clones take 1.5% to 2.5%. No antigen is known for these receptors. Specimen: PBMCs, collected from a glioma patient whose treatment included an IDH1 peptide vaccine. The receptor set was obtained from a man aged 35 to 55 with glioma. The CDR3 runs from the conserved cysteine through the conserved F or W. A D gene is named only where the DNA matches it firmly. Rows may omit the clone size; those that give it use once, few, many or a size class.

J: TRBJ1-1
size: NA
D: NA
V: TRBV18
CDR3: CASSELLDQGAFF
DNA: TGTGCCAGCTCGGAGCTGTTGGACCAAGGGGCTTTCTTT

J: TRBJ1-1
size: NA
D: NA
V: TRBV12-5
CDR3: CASALQPVLPRRNTEAFF
DNA: TGTGCTAGTGCCTTGCAGCCCGTATTGCCCCGGAGGAACACTGAAGCTTTCTTT

J: TRBJ2-3
size: NA
D: NA
V: TRBV4-3
CDR3: CASQNLPSTDTQYF
DNA: TGCGCCAGCCAGAATCTTCCAAGCACAGATACGCAGTATTTT

J: TRBJ2-6
size: NA
D: NA
V: TRBV19
CDR3: CASSPGAGGANVLTF
DNA: TGTGCCAGTAGCCCGGGGGCGGGTGGGGCCAACGTCCTGACTTTC

J: TRBJ2-5
size: NA
D: TRBD2
V: TRBV6-6
CDR3: CASSPGTSVQETQYF
DNA: TGTGCCAGCAGTCCCGGGACTAGCGTACAAGAGACCCAGTACTTC

J: TRBJ1-5
size: NA
D: TRBD1
V: TRBV10-3
CDR3: CAISPGTGNQPQHF
DNA: TGTGCCATCAGCCCCGGGACAGGGAATCAGCCCCAGCATTTT

J: TRBJ2-3
size: NA
D: TRBD2
V: TRBV18
CDR3: CASSPLVQRGGPSTDTQYF
DNA: TGTGCCAGCTCACCATTGGTCCAGCGGGGGGGTCCTAGCACAGATACGCAGTATTTT

J: TRBJ2-4
size: NA
D: NA
V: TRBV28
CDR3: CASSLALAKNIQYF
DNA: TGTGCCAGCAGTTTAGCCTTAGCCAAAAACATTCAGTACTTC

J: TRBJ1-2
size: NA
D: NA
V: TRBV19
CDR3: CASSIPMSGYGYTF
DNA: TGTGCCAGTAGTATCCCGATGTCCGGGTATGGCTACACCTTC

J: TRBJ2-5
size: NA
D: NA
V: TRBV5-1
CDR3: CASSLGGIGETQYF
DNA: TGCGCCAGCAGCTTGGGGGGGATTGGAGAGACCCAGTACTTC

J: TRBJ2-5
size: once
D: TRBD1
V: TRBV2
CDR3: CASRGDRLQETQYF
DNA: TGTGCCAGCAGGGGGGACAGATTACAAGAGACCCAGTACTTC

J: TRBJ2-7
size: NA
D: TRBD2
V: TRBV27
CDR3: CASSFAGGGGTLYEQYF
DNA: TGTGCCAGCAGTTTCGCAGGCGGGGGGGGGACCCTGTACGAGCAGTACTTC

J: TRBJ1-5
size: once
D: NA
V: TRBV28
CDR3: CASSPSDQPQHF
DNA: TGTGCCAGCAGTCCATCCGATCAGCCCCAGCATTTT

J: TRBJ1-2
size: once
D: NA
V: TRBV7-9
CDR3: CASTDRTNYGYTF
DNA: TGTGCCAGCACCGACCGCACCAACTATGGCTACACCTTC

J: TRBJ2-3
size: NA
D: NA
V: TRBV18
CDR3: CASSPKGPPTSTDTQYF
DNA: TGTGCCAGCTCACCTAAAGGTCCGCCAACTAGCACAGATACGCAGTATTTT

J: TRBJ1-2
size: NA
D: NA
V: TRBV19
CDR3: CASSTPTGSYGYTF
DNA: TGTGCCAGTAGTACACCCACAGGGTCCTATGGCTACACCTTC

J: TRBJ2-7
size: NA
D: NA
V: TRBV10-1
CDR3: CASSEHRDYEQYF
DNA: TGCGCCAGCAGTGAGCACAGGGATTACGAGCAGTACTTC

J: TRBJ2-3
size: NA
D: NA
V: TRBV6-1
CDR3: CASIRPGGDTQYF
DNA: TGTGCCAGCATACGGCCAGGAGGAGATACGCAGTATTTT

J: TRBJ2-1
size: NA
D: NA
V: TRBV15
CDR3: CATSRDGYNEQFF
DNA: TGTGCCACCAGCAGGGACGGCTACAATGAGCAGTTCTTC

J: TRBJ2-5
size: NA
D: NA
V: TRBV5-1
CDR3: CASSLSQETQYF
DNA: TGCGCCAGCAGCTTGTCCCAAGAGACCCAGTACTTC

J: TRBJ1-2
size: NA
D: NA
V: TRBV19
CDR3: CASSIAGVGYGYTF
DNA: TGTGCCAGTAGTATAGCGGGGGTCGGCTATGGCTACACCTTC

J: TRBJ2-1
size: NA
D: TRBD1
V: TRBV11-2
CDR3: CASSFGTGDNEQFF
DNA: TGTGCCAGCAGCTTCGGGACAGGAGACAATGAGCAGTTCTTC

J: TRBJ2-3
size: NA
D: TRBD1
V: TRBV11-2
CDR3: CASSRGQGGADTQYF
DNA: TGTGCCAGCAGCCGCGGACAGGGAGGAGCAGATACGCAGTATTTT

J: TRBJ1-3
size: NA
D: TRBD1
V: TRBV7-2
CDR3: CASSAGQNSGNTIYF
DNA: TGTGCCAGCAGCGCGGGACAGAACTCTGGAAACACCATATATTTT

J: TRBJ1-4
size: NA
D: TRBD1
V: TRBV9
CDR3: CASSVGGQGGGEKLFF
DNA: TGTGCCAGCAGCGTAGGAGGACAGGGGGGAGGTGAAAAACTGTTTTTT

J: TRBJ1-1
size: NA
D: TRBD1
V: TRBV2
CDR3: CAGSPGQGNTEAFF
DNA: TGTGCCGGAAGTCCGGGACAGGGGAACACTGAAGCTTTCTTT

J: TRBJ2-1
size: NA
D: NA
V: TRBV11-2
CDR3: CASSSDGGAPNEQFF
DNA: TGTGCCAGCAGCTCTGACGGCGGGGCGCCCAATGAGCAGTTCTTC

J: TRBJ1-4
size: few
D: TRBD1
V: TRBV29-1
CDR3: CSATYTGESEKLFF
DNA: TGCAGCGCCACCTACACAGGGGAAAGTGAAAAACTGTTTTTT

J: TRBJ2-5
size: NA
D: NA
V: TRBV20-1
CDR3: CSAGGRETQYF
DNA: TGCAGTGCAGGGGGTCGGGAGACCCAGTACTTC

J: TRBJ2-5
size: NA
D: TRBD2
V: TRBV5-6
CDR3: CASSFRSGRAGETQYF
DNA: TGTGCCAGCAGCTTCAGGAGCGGGAGGGCCGGTGAGACCCAGTACTTC

J: TRBJ2-5
size: NA
D: NA
V: TRBV18
CDR3: CASSPPWGSLETQYF
DNA: TGTGCCAGCTCACCACCTTGGGGAAGCCTAGAGACCCAGTACTTC

J: TRBJ2-7
size: NA
D: NA
V: TRBV7-2
CDR3: CASSPQAAYEQYF
DNA: TGTGCCAGCAGCCCCCAGGCCGCCTACGAGCAGTACTTC

J: TRBJ1-5
size: NA
D: NA
V: TRBV7-2
CDR3: CASSLEGIRNQPQHF
DNA: TGTGCCAGCAGCTTAGAGGGTATTCGGAATCAGCCCCAGCATTTT

J: TRBJ2-1
size: NA
D: TRBD1
V: TRBV4-1
CDR3: CASSARGQGSYNEQFF
DNA: TGCGCCAGCAGCGCCCGGGGACAGGGTTCCTACAATGAGCAGTTCTTC

J: TRBJ2-5
size: NA
D: TRBD1
V: TRBV4-1
CDR3: CASSHLRGQGSVETQYF
DNA: TGCGCCAGCAGCCACCTTCGAGGACAGGGGTCCGTCGAGACCCAGTACTTC

J: TRBJ1-4
size: NA
D: NA
V: TRBV25-1
CDR3: CASRSGSTNEKLFF
DNA: TGTGCCAGCAGGTCCGGGTCAACTAATGAAAAACTGTTTTTT

J: TRBJ2-1
size: few
D: NA
V: TRBV10-2
CDR3: CASSEPGRLADPYNEQFF
DNA: TGCGCCAGCAGTGAGCCTGGCCGATTGGCAGACCCCTACAATGAGCAGTTCTTC

J: TRBJ2-5
size: NA
D: TRBD2
V: TRBV14
CDR3: CASSRSRLALGETQYF
DNA: TGTGCCAGCAGCCGGAGCCGACTAGCCCTAGGGGAGACCCAGTACTTC

J: TRBJ2-2
size: NA
D: TRBD2
V: TRBV28
CDR3: CASRPTGGNTGELFF
DNA: TGTGCCAGCAGACCCACGGGGGGGAACACCGGGGAGCTGTTTTTT

J: TRBJ2-2
size: NA
D: NA
V: TRBV2
CDR3: CASSEMESGELFF
DNA: TGTGCCAGCAGTGAAATGGAGTCAGGGGAGCTGTTTTTT

J: TRBJ2-1
size: NA
D: NA
V: TRBV18
CDR3: CASSPWQRRDNEQFF
DNA: TGTGCCAGCTCACCGTGGCAGCGTAGGGACAATGAGCAGTTCTTC

J: TRBJ2-7
size: NA
D: NA
V: TRBV11-1
CDR3: CASSFTGPRYEQYF
DNA: TGTGCCAGCAGCTTCACAGGGCCACGCTACGAGCAGTACTTC

J: TRBJ1-1
size: once
D: NA
V: TRBV10-2
CDR3: CASSDRRMNTEAFF
DNA: TGCGCCAGCAGTGATAGGAGAATGAACACTGAAGCTTTCTTT

J: TRBJ2-5
size: NA
D: TRBD2
V: TRBV9
CDR3: CASSVSTGLAGVRETQYF
DNA: TGTGCCAGCAGCGTATCAACGGGACTAGCGGGAGTCCGTGAGACCCAGTACTTC

J: TRBJ1-5
size: NA
D: TRBD1
V: TRBV11-2
CDR3: CASSGTGGGQPQHF
DNA: TGTGCCAGTTCCGGGACAGGGGGCGGACAGCCCCAGCATTTT

J: TRBJ2-5
size: NA
D: NA
V: TRBV19
CDR3: CASSDGSQETQYF
DNA: TGTGCCAGTAGTGACGGCAGCCAAGAGACCCAGTACTTC

J: TRBJ2-7
size: few
D: NA
V: TRBV11-2
CDR3: CASSLVGRPSGGYEQYF
DNA: TGTGCCAGCAGCTTAGTCGGCAGGCCGTCCGGGGGCTACGAGCAGTACTTC

J: TRBJ1-4
size: NA
D: NA
V: TRBV25-1
CDR3: CASSEKDEKLFF
DNA: TGTGCCAGCAGTGAAAAAGATGAAAAACTGTTTTTT

J: TRBJ2-3
size: NA
D: NA
V: TRBV13
CDR3: CASSFTDTQYF
DNA: TGTGCCAGCAGCTTCACAGATACGCAGTATTTT

J: TRBJ1-5
size: NA
D: TRBD1
V: TRBV7-2
CDR3: CASSPGQPYQPQHF
DNA: TGTGCCAGCAGTCCGGGACAGCCTTATCAGCCCCAGCATTTT

J: TRBJ2-5
size: NA
D: NA
V: TRBV2
CDR3: CASSFSGGAQETQYF
DNA: TGTGCCAGCAGTTTTAGTGGAGGGGCACAAGAGACCCAGTACTTC

J: TRBJ1-5
size: once
D: NA
V: TRBV18
CDR3: CASSPYGSLPWNQPQHF
DNA: TGTGCCAGCTCACCGTATGGCAGTCTTCCCTGGAATCAGCCCCAGCATTTT

J: TRBJ2-1
size: NA
D: NA
V: TRBV5-1
CDR3: CASSLGPVNEQFF
DNA: TGCGCCAGCAGCTTGGGACCCGTAAATGAGCAGTTCTTC

J: TRBJ2-4
size: NA
D: TRBD1
V: TRBV5-8
CDR3: CASSLDRGPATQNIQYF
DNA: TGTGCCAGCAGCTTGGACAGGGGGCCGGCGACTCAAAACATTCAGTACTTC

J: TRBJ2-1
size: NA
D: NA
V: TRBV10-3
CDR3: CAISESRRVDNEQFF
DNA: TGTGCCATCAGTGAGTCTCGGCGGGTTGACAATGAGCAGTTCTTC

J: TRBJ1-1
size: once
D: NA
V: TRBV29-1
CDR3: CSVQRGSAEAFF
DNA: TGCAGCGTTCAGAGGGGGTCCGCTGAAGCTTTCTTT

J: TRBJ2-5
size: NA
D: NA
V: TRBV9
CDR3: CASSPSPRGGDRETQYF
DNA: TGTGCCAGCAGCCCTAGCCCTAGAGGGGGGGATCGAGAGACCCAGTACTTC

J: TRBJ1-1
size: NA
D: NA
V: TRBV28
CDR3: CASIFSSQVAEAFF
DNA: TGTGCCAGCATTTTTTCTTCTCAAGTGGCTGAAGCTTTCTTT